Given below is one TCR beta chain in context. Clones were sequenced by immunoSEQ multiplex PCR, and TCRdb holds only the in-frame ones, with some missing. The sample has 95,000 to 150,000 clones, roughly nine tenths seen once. This entry comes from a study of PD-1 blockade in mismatch repair-deficient tumors. CDR3 length: 16 residues. Between the trimmed V and J ends, which lost 1 base and 3 bases, there was a span of 13 bases. Germline V gene lookup returns CDR1 LGHNA and CDR2 YNFKEQ. The chain uses TRBV4-2 and TRBJ1-5; D uncertain. The starting material was peripheral blood, obtained 44 weeks after starting pembrolizumab. This TCR was recovered from an adult with mismatch repair-deficient cancer. Here the CDR3 DNA reads TGTGCCAGCAGCCAAGGGGTAGGACCCCTCAATCAGCCCCAGCATTTT. Protein: CASSQGVGPLNQPQHF.